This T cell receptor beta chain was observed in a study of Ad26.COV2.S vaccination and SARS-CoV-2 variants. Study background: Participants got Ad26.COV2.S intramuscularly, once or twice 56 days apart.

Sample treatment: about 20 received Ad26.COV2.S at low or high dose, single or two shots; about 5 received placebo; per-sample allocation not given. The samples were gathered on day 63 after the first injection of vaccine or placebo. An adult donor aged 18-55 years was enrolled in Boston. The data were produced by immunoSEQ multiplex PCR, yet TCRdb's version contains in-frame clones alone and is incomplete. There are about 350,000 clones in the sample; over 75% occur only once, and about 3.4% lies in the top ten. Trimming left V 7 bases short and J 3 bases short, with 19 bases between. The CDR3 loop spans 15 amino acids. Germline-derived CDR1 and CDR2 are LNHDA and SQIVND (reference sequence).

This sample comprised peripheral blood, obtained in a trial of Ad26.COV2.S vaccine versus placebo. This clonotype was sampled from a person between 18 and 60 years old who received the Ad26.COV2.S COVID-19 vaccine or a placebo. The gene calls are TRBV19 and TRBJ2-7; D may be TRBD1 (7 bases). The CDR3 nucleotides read TGTGCCAGTACCGACAAGGGGGCGGGGCTCTACGAGCAGTACTTC. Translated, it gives CASTDKGAGLYEQYF.